A single T cell receptor (beta chain) is shown here with its context. The antigen is undetermined. Latent tuberculosis screening used tuberculin skin test and IGRA at entry. Each donor contributed 85,000 to 100,000 T cells on average, unsorted. Deletions cut 2 bases from V and 5 bases from J, with 16 bases between. Germline values: CDR1 SGHVS, CDR2 FNYEAQ. This CDR3 region has 16 residues. The entry originates in a study of T cells in tuberculosis. Looking at the study overall: A South African cohort included IGRA-negative adolescents, latently infected IGRA-positive adolescents and adults with active tuberculosis. Study-level points and caveats: Smaller alpha distances in active tuberculosis partly reflected shorter CDR3-alpha lengths.

Using immunoSEQ multiplex PCR, the repertoire was profiled, and TCRdb retains in-frame clones only, with some absent. The table lists fewer than 45,000 clones, about 95% of them singletons. The sequence came from a donor aged 5-35 years with latent tuberculosis or without tuberculosis infection. Sequenced input: PBMCs. The rearrangement joins TRBV7-6 to TRBJ1-5, with D maybe TRBD1 (6 bases). Here the CDR3 reads CASSLFPRGKDQPQHF. The CDR3 nucleotides read TGTGCCAGCAGCTTATTCCCCAGGGGCAAGGATCAGCCCCAGCATTTT.